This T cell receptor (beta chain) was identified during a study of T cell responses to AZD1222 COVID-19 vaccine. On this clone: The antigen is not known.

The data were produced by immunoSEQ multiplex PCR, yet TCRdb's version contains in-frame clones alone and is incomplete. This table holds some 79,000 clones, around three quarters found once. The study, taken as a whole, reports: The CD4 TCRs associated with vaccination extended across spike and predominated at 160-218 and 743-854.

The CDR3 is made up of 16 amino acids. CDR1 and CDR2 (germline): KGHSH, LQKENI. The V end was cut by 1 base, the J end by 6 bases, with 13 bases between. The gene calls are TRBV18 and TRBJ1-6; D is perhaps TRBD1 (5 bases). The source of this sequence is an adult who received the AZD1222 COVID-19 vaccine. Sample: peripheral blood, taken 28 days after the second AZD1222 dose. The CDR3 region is CASSPLQLDSNSPLHF. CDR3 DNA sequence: TGTGCCAGCTCACCACTGCAGCTTGACAGTAATTCACCCCTCCACTTT.